The clone carrying this T cell receptor (beta chain) was recorded many times. This sample was taken from a study of neurological immune-mediated disorders. Germline V gives CDR1 WSHSY, CDR2 SAAADI. V was shortened by 2 bases and J by 2 bases, with 10 bases between the two germline ends. This CDR3 has 14 residues. TCRdb independently ran MiXCR on the 5' RACE reads; one entry per CDR3 protein. There are tens of thousands of distinct CDR3 sequences in the sample; about an eighth occur only once, and 1.5% to 2% lies in the top ten. Sequencing was performed on PBMCs. The source of this sequence is a man between 60 and 75 years old in good health. V is TRBV10-2 and J is TRBJ2-7, with no clear D. The CDR3, as DNA: TGCGCCAGCAGTGAGAGCGTCGGCCCCTACGAGCAGTACTTC. This codes for CASSESVGPYEQYF.